The rows below give T cell receptor beta chains drawn from one sample of a study of T cell repertoires in cytomegalovirus infection. MiXCR, applied by TCRdb to the reads, yields one record per CDR3 protein. The table has fewer than 1,000,000 distinct CDR3 sequences, about a third seen once. Their recognized antigens are unknown. Sequences were derived from cultured CD8+ T cells from PBMCs, sampled from culture after CMV antigen stimulation. All receptors derive from a human donor in good health (CMV status not recorded). Some clones in this sample may be carry-over from other donors' samples. CDR3s include the opening cysteine and the closing phenylalanine or tryptophan. A D gene is named only where the DNA matches it firmly. The size entry is marked missing in some rows and otherwise reads once, few, many or a size class.

d_call j_call clone_size v_call cdr3_aa cdr3_nt
- TRBJ1-1 few TRBV12-3/TRBV12-4 CASSPSWGADTEAFF TGTGCCAGCAGTCCCTCCTGGGGGGCGGACACTGAAGCTTTCTTT
TRBD2 TRBJ2-3 few TRBV7-6 CASSLGGLLYTDTQYF TGTGCCAGCAGCTTAGGGGGACTACTATACACAGATACGCAGTATTTT
- TRBJ2-1 few TRBV2 CASSVGRVYNEQFF TGTGCCAGCAGTGTTGGCAGAGTCTACAATGAGCAGTTCTTC
TRBD1 TRBJ1-4 few TRBV7-9 CASSSGTATNEKLFF TGTGCCAGCAGCTCCGGGACAGCAACTAATGAAAAACTGTTTTTT
TRBD2 TRBJ2-5 few TRBV12-3/TRBV12-4 CASSGGVDETQYF TGTGCCAGCTCTGGGGGGGTTGATGAGACCCAGTACTTC
- TRBJ1-4 few TRBV14 CASSQLEGYNEKLFF TGTGCCAGCAGCCAACTCGAGGGTTATAATGAAAAACTGTTTTTT
TRBD2 TRBJ2-1 - TRBV9 CASSVGLINGEQFF TGTGCCAGCAGCGTGGGACTAATTAACGGTGAGCAGTTCTTC
TRBD1 TRBJ2-1 few TRBV2 CASSGDRGYEQFF TGTGCCAGCAGTGGGGACAGGGGATACGAGCAGTTCTTC
- TRBJ1-5 many TRBV11-1 CASSLGPGRHQPQHF TGTGCCAGCAGCTTGGGGCCAGGGAGGCATCAGCCCCAGCATTTT
- TRBJ1-2 - TRBV19 CASSRQALLDGYTF TGTGCCAGTAGTCGACAGGCGCTCCTTGATGGCTACACCTTC
- TRBJ1-5 many TRBV7-9 CASSSGAINQPQHF TGTGCCAGCAGCAGCGGGGCTATCAATCAGCCCCAGCATTTT
TRBD2 TRBJ2-1 - TRBV5-1 CASSLVVSGADNEQFF TGCGCCAGCAGCTTGGTGGTTAGCGGGGCTGACAATGAGCAGTTCTTC
TRBD1 TRBJ2-1 - TRBV7-9 CVSSFHLRDREGYEQFF TGTGTCAGCAGCTTCCACCTCAGGGACAGGGAAGGATATGAGCAGTTCTTC
- TRBJ1-2 few TRBV19 CASSMTAIYGYTF TGTGCCAGTAGTATGACAGCGATCTATGGCTACACCTTC
- TRBJ1-6 many TRBV11-2 CASSLHSPSSYNSPLHF TGTGCCAGCAGCTTACATTCTCCGAGCTCCTATAATTCACCCCTCCACTTT
- TRBJ2-7 few TRBV19 CASNGEPTYEQYF TGTGCCAGCAACGGGGAACCCACCTACGAGCAGTACTTC
- TRBJ1-2 few TRBV27 CASSTSGTPNYGYTF TGTGCCAGCAGTACCTCCGGGACACCGAACTATGGCTACACCTTC
- TRBJ1-1 many TRBV7-6 CASSLALGGNTEAFF TGTGCCAGCAGCTTAGCGTTAGGGGGAAACACTGAAGCTTTCTTT
TRBD2 TRBJ2-5 - TRBV6-2/TRBV6-3 CASSYSMGLAGGGETQYF TGTGCCAGCAGTTACTCGATGGGACTAGCGGGGGGAGGAGAGACCCAGTACTTC
TRBD2 TRBJ2-1 - TRBV5-5 CASSDRLAGGPGEQFF TGTGCCAGCAGCGATCGACTAGCGGGGGGGCCGGGTGAGCAGTTCTTC
TRBD1 TRBJ1-1 once TRBV19 CASGYRGQDTEAFF TGTGCCAGTGGGTACAGGGGGCAGGACACTGAAGCTTTCTTT
- TRBJ2-1 - TRBV10-3 CAISDLQTEQFF TGTGCCATCAGTGATTTGCAGACGGAGCAGTTCTTC
- TRBJ1-1 - TRBV29-1 CSVLRQVPEAFF TGCAGCGTTTTGAGACAAGTCCCTGAAGCTTTCTTT
TRBD1 TRBJ1-6 - TRBV7-9 CASSLVGRGNNSPLHF TGTGCCAGCAGCTTAGTCGGCAGGGGGAATAATTCACCCCTCCACTTT
TRBD1 TRBJ2-7 - TRBV19 CASSYDRGSSYEQYF TGTGCCAGTAGTTACGACAGGGGTAGCTCCTACGAGCAGTACTTC
TRBD2 TRBJ2-6 few TRBV9 CASSVNTGLAGGPISEGANVLTF TGTGCCAGCAGCGTGAACACCGGACTGGCGGGGGGGCCGATCTCTGAGGGGGCCAACGTCCTGACTTTC
- TRBJ1-1 many TRBV7-2 CASTWTGSMAFF TGTGCCAGCACTTGGACCGGGTCCATGGCTTTCTTT
- TRBJ2-5 once TRBV11-2 CASSFSPGPQETQYF TGTGCCAGCAGCTTCTCCCCGGGGCCTCAAGAGACCCAGTACTTC
- TRBJ1-2 - TRBV20-1 CSAREKGEYYGYTF TGCAGTGCTAGAGAAAAGGGGGAGTACTATGGCTACACCTTC
TRBD2 TRBJ2-7 - TRBV12-3/TRBV12-4 CASSAAGGLYEQYF TGTGCCAGCAGTGCGGCGGGGGGCCTCTACGAGCAGTACTTC
- TRBJ2-4 many TRBV6-1 CASSLLAAKNIQYF TGTGCCAGCAGCCTACTAGCAGCCAAAAACATTCAGTACTTC
TRBD2 TRBJ2-1 many TRBV7-6 CASTPEPLAGGYNEQFF TGTGCCAGCACCCCCGAACCTCTAGCGGGGGGTTACAATGAGCAGTTCTTC
- TRBJ1-3 few TRBV12-3/TRBV12-4 CASSPGPILIFENTIYF TGTGCCAGCAGTCCGGGACCCATTTTGATCTTCGAAAACACCATATATTTT
TRBD1 TRBJ2-5 - TRBV6-5 CASRDRDRGFTYPLQETQYF TGTGCCAGCAGAGACCGGGACAGGGGCTTCACATATCCTCTCCAAGAGACCCAGTACTTC
TRBD1 TRBJ2-7 many TRBV2 CASELGQYYEQYF TGTGCCAGCGAGTTGGGACAGTACTACGAGCAGTACTTC
TRBD2 TRBJ2-1 - TRBV27 CASLDRLAGVNNEQFF TGTGCCAGCCTCGACCGACTAGCGGGGGTTAACAATGAGCAGTTCTTC
- TRBJ2-1 few TRBV6-2/TRBV6-3 CASQLGDEQFF TGTGCCAGCCAGTTGGGGGATGAGCAGTTCTTC
- TRBJ1-1 many TRBV20-1 CSARDKRGQRDTEAFF TGCAGTGCTAGAGATAAACGGGGCCAAAGGGACACTGAAGCTTTCTTT
- TRBJ1-6 few TRBV11-2 CASSGRGSPLHF TGTGCCAGCAGCGGCCGGGGTTCACCCCTCCACTTT
- TRBJ1-5 few TRBV4-1 CASSLSMNQPQHF TGCGCCAGCAGCCTTAGTATGAATCAGCCCCAGCATTTT
TRBD2 TRBJ2-5 - TRBV19 CASTIRGGVETQYF TGTGCCAGTACAATTAGGGGAGGGGTGGAGACCCAGTACTTC
- TRBJ1-1 - TRBV7-6 CASSKGGREGEAIF TGTGCCAGCAGCAAAGGGGGAAGGGAGGGTGAAGCTATCTTT
TRBD1 TRBJ1-5 - TRBV28 CASYPRTGGGQPQHF TGTGCCAGCTACCCCCGGACAGGGGGCGGGCAGCCCCAGCATTTT
- TRBJ2-1 many TRBV4-3 CASSQGLAYNEQFF TGCGCCAGCAGCCAAGGACTAGCCTACAATGAGCAGTTCTTC
- TRBJ1-5 many TRBV2 CASSETGSNQPQHF TGTGCCAGCAGTGAAACAGGGTCAAATCAGCCCCAGCATTTT